The subject of this entry is one TCR beta chain. After removal of 6 bases from V and 6 bases from J, the junction contained 12 bases not matched to a gene. The germline gives CDR1 MNHEY, CDR2 SVGEGT. CDR3 length: 15 amino acids. The sample comes from a study of CD8 T cells in Susac syndrome. High-throughput TCR beta sequencing covered peripheral CD8+ and CD4+ T cells. In the multiple sclerosis control group, patients were treatment-naive and had stable or active relapsing-remitting disease. TEMRA cells were enriched by FACS, while CD8+ and CD4+ T cells were obtained through a negative isolation that was performed magnetically. A quantity of about 0.5 to 1 ug RNA underwent reverse transcription using random hexamers. A multiplex approach, immunoSEQ multiplex PCR, amplified TCR beta CDR3 across 54 Vbeta and 13 Jbeta. TCRdb analysed the immunoSEQ multiplex PCR reads with MiXCR anew, one entry per CDR3 protein. The sample has about 300,000 distinct CDR3 sequences, 92% seen once.

The J gene is TRBJ2-5, the V gene TRBV6-2 or TRBV6-3, with 8 bases identical to TRBD1. Sequencing was done on a sample of CD4+ T cells from PBMCs. The sequence derives from a human donor with multiple sclerosis. Here the CDR3 DNA reads TGTGCCAGCAGCGACCCAGGGGGCGCCTTAAAGACCCAGTACTTC. Encoded protein: CASSDPGGALKTQYF.